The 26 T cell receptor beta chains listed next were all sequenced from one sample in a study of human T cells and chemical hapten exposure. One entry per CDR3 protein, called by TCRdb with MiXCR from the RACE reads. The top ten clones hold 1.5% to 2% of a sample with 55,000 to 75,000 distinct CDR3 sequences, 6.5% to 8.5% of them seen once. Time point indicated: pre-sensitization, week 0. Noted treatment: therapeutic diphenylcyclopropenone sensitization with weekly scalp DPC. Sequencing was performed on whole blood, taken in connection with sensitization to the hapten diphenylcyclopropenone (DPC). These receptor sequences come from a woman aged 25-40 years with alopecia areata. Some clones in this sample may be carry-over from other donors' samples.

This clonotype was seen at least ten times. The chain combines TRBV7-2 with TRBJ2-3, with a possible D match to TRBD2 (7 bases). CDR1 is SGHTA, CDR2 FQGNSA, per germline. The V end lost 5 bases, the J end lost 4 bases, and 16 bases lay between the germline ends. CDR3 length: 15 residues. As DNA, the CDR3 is TGTGCCAGCAGCAAAGGGGGGGTACTCTCAGATACGCAGTATTTT. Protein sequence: CASSKGGVLSDTQYF.

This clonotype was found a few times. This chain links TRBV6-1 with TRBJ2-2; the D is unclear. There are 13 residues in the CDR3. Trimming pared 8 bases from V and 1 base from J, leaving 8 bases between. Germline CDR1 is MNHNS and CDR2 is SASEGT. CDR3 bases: TGTGCCAGCCTCGGCGGGAACACCGGGGAGCTGTTTTTT. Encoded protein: CASLGGNTGELFF.

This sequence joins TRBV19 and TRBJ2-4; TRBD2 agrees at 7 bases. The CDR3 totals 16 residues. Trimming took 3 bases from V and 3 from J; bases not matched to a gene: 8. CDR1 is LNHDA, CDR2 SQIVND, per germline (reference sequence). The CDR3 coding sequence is TGTGCCAGTAGTATTGGTGGCGGGAGAAACAAAAACATTCAGTACTTC. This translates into CASSIGGGRNKNIQYF.

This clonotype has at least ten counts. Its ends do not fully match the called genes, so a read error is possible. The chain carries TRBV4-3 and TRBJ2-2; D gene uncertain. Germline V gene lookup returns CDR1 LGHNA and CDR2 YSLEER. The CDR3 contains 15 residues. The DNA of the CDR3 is TGTGCCAGCAGCCCAACCGGAGCGAACACCGGGGAGCTGTTTTTT. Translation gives CASSPTGANTGELFF.

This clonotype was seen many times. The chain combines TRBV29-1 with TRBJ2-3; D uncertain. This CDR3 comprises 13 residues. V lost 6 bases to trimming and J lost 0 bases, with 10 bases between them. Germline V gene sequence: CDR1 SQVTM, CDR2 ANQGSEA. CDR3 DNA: TGCAGCGTCCTACCTCGGAGCACAGATACGCAGTATTTT. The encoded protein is CSVLPRSTDTQYF.

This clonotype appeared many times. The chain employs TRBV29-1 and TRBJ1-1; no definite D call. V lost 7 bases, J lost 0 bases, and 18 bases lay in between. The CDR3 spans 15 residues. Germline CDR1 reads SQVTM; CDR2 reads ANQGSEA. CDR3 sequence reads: CSARAPAGLNTEAFF. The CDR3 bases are TGCAGCGCTCGAGCCCCGGCGGGCTTGAACACTGAAGCTTTCTTT.

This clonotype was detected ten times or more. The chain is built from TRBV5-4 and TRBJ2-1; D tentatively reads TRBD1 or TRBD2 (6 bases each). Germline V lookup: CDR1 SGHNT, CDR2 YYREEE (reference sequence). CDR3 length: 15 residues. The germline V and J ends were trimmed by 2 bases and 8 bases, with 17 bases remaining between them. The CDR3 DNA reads TGTGCCAGCAGCTTCATGGGGGGCTCGCCACATGAGCAGTTCTTC. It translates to CASSFMGGSPHEQFF.

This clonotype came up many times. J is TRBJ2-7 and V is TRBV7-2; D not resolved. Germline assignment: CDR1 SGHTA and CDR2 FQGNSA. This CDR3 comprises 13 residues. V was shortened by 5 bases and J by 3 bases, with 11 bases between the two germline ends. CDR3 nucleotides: TGTGCCAGCAGCCAAGGAGCTGTCTACGAGCAGTACTTC. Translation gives CASSQGAVYEQYF.

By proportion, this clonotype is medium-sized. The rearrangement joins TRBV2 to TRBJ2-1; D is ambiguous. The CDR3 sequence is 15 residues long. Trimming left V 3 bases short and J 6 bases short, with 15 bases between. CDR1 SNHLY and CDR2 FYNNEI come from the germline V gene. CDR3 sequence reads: CASSDVAGTINEQFF. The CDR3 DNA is TGTGCCAGCAGTGATGTTGCAGGCACTATCAATGAGCAGTTCTTC.

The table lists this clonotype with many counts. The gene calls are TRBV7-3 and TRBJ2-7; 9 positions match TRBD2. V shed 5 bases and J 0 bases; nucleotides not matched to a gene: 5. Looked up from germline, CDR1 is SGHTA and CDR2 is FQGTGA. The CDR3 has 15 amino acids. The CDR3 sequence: CASSQIAGASYEQYF. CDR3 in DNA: TGTGCCAGCAGCCAGATAGCGGGGGCCTCCTACGAGCAGTACTTC.

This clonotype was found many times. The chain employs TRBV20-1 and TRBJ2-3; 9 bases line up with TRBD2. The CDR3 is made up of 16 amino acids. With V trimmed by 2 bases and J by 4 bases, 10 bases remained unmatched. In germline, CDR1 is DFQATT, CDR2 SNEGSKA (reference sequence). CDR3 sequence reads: CSARRVASGDADTQYF. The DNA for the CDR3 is TGCAGTGCTAGAAGGGTGGCTAGCGGGGATGCAGATACGCAGTATTTT.

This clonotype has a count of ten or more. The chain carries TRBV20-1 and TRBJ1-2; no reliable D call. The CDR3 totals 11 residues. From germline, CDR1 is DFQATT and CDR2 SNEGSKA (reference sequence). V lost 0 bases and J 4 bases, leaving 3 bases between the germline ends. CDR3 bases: TGCAGTGCTAGAGATATCTATGGCTACACCTTC. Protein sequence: CSARDIYGYTF.

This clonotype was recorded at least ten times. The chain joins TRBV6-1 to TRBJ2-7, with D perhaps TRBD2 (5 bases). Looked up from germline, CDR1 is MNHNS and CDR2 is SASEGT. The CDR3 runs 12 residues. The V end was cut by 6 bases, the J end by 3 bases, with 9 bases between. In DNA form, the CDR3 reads TGTGCCAGCAGCACGGGAAACTACGAGCAGTACTTC. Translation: CASSTGNYEQYF.

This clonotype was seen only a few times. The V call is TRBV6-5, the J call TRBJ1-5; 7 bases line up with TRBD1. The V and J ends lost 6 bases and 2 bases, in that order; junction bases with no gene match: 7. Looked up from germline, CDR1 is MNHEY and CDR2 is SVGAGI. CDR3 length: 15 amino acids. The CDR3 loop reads CASSSTGAGNQPQHF. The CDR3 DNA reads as TGTGCCAGCAGCTCCACAGGGGCTGGCAATCAGCCCCAGCATTTT.

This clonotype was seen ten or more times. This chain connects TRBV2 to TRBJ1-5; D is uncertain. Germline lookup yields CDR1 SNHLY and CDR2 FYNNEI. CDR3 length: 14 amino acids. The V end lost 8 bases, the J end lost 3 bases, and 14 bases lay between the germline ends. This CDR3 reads CASSLGPSNQPQHF. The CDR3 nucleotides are TGTGCCAGCTCCCTGGGTCCCTCCAATCAGCCCCAGCATTTT.

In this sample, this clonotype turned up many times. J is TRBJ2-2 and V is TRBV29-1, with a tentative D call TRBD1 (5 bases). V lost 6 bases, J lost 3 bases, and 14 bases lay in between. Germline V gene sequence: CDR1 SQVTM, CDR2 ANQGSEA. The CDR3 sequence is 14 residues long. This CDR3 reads CSVEPDSYTGELFF. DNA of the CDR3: TGCAGCGTAGAACCCGACAGTTACACCGGGGAGCTGTTTTTT.

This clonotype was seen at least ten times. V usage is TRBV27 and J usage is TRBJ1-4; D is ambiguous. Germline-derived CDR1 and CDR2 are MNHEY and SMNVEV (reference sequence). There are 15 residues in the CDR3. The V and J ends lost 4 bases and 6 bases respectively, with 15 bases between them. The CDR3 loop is CASSYLPNIDEKLFF. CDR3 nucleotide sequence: TGTGCCAGCAGTTACCTACCCAACATCGATGAAAAACTGTTTTTT.

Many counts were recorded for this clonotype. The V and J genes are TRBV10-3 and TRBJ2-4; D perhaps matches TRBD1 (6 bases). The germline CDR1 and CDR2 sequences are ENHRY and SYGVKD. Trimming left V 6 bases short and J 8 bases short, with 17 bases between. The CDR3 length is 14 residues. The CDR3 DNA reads TGTGCCATCAGCGGACAGACTGCACCGGACATTCAGTACTTC. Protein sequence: CAISGQTAPDIQYF.

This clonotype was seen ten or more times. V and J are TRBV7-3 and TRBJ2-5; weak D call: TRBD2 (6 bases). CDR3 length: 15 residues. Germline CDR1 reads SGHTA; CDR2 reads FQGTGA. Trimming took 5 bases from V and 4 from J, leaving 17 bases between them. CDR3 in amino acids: CASSPVRAGRETQYF. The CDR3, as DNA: TGTGCCAGCAGCCCAGTACGTGCGGGGAGAGAGACCCAGTACTTC.

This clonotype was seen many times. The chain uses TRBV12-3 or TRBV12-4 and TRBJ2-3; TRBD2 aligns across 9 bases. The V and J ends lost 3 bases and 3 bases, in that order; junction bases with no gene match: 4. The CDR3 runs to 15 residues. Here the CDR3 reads CASSFRRGGTDTQYF. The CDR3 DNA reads TGTGCCAGCAGTTTTCGGCGGGGGGGAACAGATACGCAGTATTTT.

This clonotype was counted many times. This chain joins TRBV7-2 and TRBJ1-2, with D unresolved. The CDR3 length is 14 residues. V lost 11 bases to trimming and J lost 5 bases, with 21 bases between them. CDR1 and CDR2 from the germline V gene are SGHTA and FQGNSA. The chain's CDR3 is CAGRRAGRAYGYTF. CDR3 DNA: TGTGCCGGTAGAAGGGCAGGAAGGGCATATGGCTACACCTTC.

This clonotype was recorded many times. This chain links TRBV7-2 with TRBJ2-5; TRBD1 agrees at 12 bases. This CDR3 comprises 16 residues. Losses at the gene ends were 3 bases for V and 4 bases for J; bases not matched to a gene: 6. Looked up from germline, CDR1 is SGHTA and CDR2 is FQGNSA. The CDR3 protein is CASSLAGQGAGETQYF. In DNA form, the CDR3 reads TGTGCCAGCAGCTTGGCGGGACAGGGGGCGGGAGAGACCCAGTACTTC. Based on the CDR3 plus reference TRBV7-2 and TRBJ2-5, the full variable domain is GAGVSQSPSNKVTEKGKDVELRCDPISGHTALYWYRQSLGQGLEFLIYFQGNSAPDKSGLPSDRFSAERTGGSVSTLTIQRTQQEDSAVYLCASSLAGQGAGETQYFGPGTRLLVL.

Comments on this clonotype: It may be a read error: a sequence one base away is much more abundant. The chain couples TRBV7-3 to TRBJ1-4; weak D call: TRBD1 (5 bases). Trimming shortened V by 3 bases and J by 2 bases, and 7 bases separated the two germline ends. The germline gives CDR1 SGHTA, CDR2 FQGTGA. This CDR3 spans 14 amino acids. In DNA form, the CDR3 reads TGTGCCAGCAGCTTGCACAGGACTAATGAAAAACTGTTTTTT. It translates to CASSLHRTNEKLFF.

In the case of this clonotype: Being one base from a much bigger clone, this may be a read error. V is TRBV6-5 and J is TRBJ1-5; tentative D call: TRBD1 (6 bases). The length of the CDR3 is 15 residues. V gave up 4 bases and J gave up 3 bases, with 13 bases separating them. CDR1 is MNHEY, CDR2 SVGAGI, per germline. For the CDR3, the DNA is TGTGCCAGCAGTTTACGGGGGGCCGCCAATCAGCCCCAGCATTTT. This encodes CASSLRGAANQPQHF.

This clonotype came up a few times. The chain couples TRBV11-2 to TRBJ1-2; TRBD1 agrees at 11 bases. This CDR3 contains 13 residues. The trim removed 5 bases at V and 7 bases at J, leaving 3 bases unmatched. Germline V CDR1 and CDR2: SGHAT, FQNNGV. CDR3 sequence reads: CASSGQGAVGYTF. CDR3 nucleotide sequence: TGTGCCAGCAGCGGACAGGGGGCGGTTGGCTACACCTTC.

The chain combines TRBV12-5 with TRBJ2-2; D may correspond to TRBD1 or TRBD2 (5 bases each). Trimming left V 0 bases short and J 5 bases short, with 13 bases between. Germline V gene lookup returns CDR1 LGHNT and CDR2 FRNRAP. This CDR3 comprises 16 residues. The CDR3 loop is CASGLVTGRGTGELFF. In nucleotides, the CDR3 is TGTGCTAGTGGTTTGGTAACAGGACGCGGGACCGGGGAGCTGTTTTTT.